This paragraph reports one T cell receptor beta chain. Its target is unknown. The PCR was carried out with 60 Vbeta primers and 13 Jbeta primers. Generated by immunoSEQ multiplex PCR, the TCRdb table keeps only in-frame clones and is missing some. The table shows tens of thousands of clones, with around 60% occurring only once. Germline assignment: CDR1 SGHRS and CDR2 YFSETQ. V lost 0 bases, J lost 5 bases, and 4 bases stayed unmatched. CDR3 size: 15 residues. This entry comes from a study of cytomegalovirus exposure and HLA in healthy donors. Findings and caveats of the study: Analysis performed later found about 18,000 TCR beta sequences associated with HLA alleles at 0.05 false discovery rate. TCR beta V- and J-gene trimming, according to a later analysis, was linked to a missense DCLRE1C variant.

V and J are TRBV5-1 and TRBJ1-5, with TRBD1 identical over 8 bases. The source material was PBMCs. The clonotype was recovered from a male donor in good health and CMV-seropositive. CDR3 loop: CASSLGGQADQPQHF. The CDR3 bases are TGCGCCAGCAGCTTGGGGGGACAGGCAGATCAGCCCCAGCATTTT.